This T cell receptor beta chain was identified during a study of shared clonotypes between healthy human individuals. Libraries were prepared by immunoSEQ multiplex PCR; TCRdb keeps only in-frame clonotypes and omits some of them. The sample comprises approximately 500,000 clones, around 79% of which are singletons, and approximately 12% rests with the top ten. This CDR3 contains 14 residues. Germline-derived CDR1 and CDR2 are KGHSH and LQKENI. V was trimmed by 3 bases and J by 1 base, leaving 9 bases between them. Points on this clone: The sample contains more than one DNA sequence encoding this CDR3.

The TCR sequence derives from a woman aged 40 to 49 in good health. Some clones in this sample may be carry-over from other donors' samples. Sequences were obtained from PBMCs. The rearrangement joins TRBV18 to TRBJ1-1; D ambiguous. The CDR3 coding sequence is TGTGCCAGCTCACCCATATTGGGGAACACTGAAGCTTTCTTT. It codes for CASSPILGNTEAFF. Looking up the rest from reference TRBV18 and TRBJ1-1 gives the full variable domain: NAGVMQNPRHLVRRRGQEARLRCSPMKGHSHVYWYRQLPEEGLKFMVYLQKENIIDESGMPKERFSAEFPKEGPSILRIQQVVRGDSAAYFCASSPILGNTEAFFGQGTRLTVV.